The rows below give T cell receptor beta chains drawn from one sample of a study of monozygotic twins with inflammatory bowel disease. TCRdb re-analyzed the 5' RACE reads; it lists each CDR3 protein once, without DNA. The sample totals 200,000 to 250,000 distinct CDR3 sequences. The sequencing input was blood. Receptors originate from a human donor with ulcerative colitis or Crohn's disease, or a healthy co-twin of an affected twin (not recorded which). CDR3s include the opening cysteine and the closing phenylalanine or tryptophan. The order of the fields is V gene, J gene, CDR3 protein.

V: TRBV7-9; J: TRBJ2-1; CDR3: CASNRDGRGNEQFF
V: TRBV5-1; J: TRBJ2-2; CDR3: CASSLAPGELFF
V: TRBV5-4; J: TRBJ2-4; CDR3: CASSLRDGKNIQYF
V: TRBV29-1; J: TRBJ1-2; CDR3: CSVGAVDGYTF
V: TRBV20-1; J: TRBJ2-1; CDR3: CSASGSGRADSYNEQFF
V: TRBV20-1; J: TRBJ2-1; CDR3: CSARALNRYEQFF
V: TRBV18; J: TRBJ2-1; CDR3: CASSLGLAGAAYNEQFF
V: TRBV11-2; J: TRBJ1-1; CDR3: CASSLYLAGGTEAFF
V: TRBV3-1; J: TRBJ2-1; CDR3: CASSLAGKKVF
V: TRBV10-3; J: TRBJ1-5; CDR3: CAISGPGNQPQHF
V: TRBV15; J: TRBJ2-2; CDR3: CATSRGLAGGFGELFF
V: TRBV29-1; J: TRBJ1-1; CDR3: CSGQRNTGAFF
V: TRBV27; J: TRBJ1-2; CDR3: CASTSLDANYGYTF
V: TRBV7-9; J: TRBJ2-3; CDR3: CASSLESSGTSADTQYF
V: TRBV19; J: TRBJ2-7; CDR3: CASSGTTGTEQYF
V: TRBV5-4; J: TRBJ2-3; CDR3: CASSLRTHTDTQYF
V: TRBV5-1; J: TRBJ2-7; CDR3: CASSLGLSTKTAYEQYF
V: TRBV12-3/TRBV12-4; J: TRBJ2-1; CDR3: CASSPDRAYNEQFF
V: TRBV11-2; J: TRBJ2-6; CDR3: CASSRSGANVLTF
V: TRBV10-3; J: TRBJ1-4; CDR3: CAINNRGPVEKLFF
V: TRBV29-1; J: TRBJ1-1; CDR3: CSADWYALGAFF
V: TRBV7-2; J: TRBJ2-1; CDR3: CASSFLGQNYNEQFF
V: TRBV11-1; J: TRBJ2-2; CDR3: CASSLVVGLAGYTGELFF
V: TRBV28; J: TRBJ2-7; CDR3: CASSSGASYEQYF
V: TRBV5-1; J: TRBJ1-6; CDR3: CASSEGGSSSPLHF
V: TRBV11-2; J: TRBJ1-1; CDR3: CASSLDQLEGTEAFF
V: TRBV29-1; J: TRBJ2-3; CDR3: CSVEAGGTDTQYF
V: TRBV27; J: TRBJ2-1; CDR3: CASSLYPARSGYNEQFF
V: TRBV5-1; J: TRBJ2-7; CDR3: CASSFDGSSYEQYF
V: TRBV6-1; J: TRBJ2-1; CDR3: CASSDFLGNNEQFF
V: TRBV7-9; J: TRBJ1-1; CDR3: CASSSPRGDQANTEAFF
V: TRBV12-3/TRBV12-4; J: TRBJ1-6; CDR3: CASSLLGQGSYNSPLHF
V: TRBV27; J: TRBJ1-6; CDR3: CASSLLEGVSPLHF
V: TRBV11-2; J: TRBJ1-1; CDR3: CASSLAVTGANTEAFF
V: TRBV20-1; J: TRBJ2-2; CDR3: CSATGTGLPNTGELFF
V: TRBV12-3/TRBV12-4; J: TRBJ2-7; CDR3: CASSLEEGLAYEQYF
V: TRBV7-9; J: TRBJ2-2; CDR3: CASSLVLNTGELFF